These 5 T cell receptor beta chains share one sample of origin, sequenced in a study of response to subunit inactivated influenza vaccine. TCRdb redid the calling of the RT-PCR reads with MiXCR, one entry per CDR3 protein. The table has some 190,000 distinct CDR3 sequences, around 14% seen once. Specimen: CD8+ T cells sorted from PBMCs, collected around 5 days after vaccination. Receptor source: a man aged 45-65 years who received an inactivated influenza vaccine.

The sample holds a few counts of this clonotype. The CDR3 region has the DNA TGTGCCAGCAGCTTACTAAGTTCGGGGGGAGGGGTGGATAACGAGCAGTACTTC. Its translation is CASSLLSSGGGVDNEQYF. The chain recombines TRBV11-2 with TRBJ2-7; 7 nucleotides agree with TRBD2. Per the germline V gene, CDR1 is SGHAT and CDR2 is FQNNGV. Trimming took 2 bases from V and 5 from J; bases not matched to a gene: 18. The CDR3 is made up of 18 amino acids.

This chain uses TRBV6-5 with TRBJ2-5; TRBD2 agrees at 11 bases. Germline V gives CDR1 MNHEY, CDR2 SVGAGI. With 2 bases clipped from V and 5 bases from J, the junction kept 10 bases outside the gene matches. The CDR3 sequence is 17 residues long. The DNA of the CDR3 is TGTGCCAGCAGTTACGTTAGCGGGAGGGTACCGGGGGAGACCCAGTACTTC. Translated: CASSYVSGRVPGETQYF.

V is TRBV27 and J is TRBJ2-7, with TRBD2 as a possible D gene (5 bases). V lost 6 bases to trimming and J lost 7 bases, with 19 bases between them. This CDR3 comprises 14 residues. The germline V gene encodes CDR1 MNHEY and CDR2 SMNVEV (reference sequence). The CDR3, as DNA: TGTGCCAGCAGCCCGGTCGGACTCTCGGGGGAGCAGTACTTC. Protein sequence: CASSPVGLSGEQYF.

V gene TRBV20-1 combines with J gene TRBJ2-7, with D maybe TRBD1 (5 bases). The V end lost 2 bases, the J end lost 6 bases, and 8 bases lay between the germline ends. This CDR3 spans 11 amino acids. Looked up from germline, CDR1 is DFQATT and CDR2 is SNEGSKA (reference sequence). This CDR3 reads CSARHTGEQYF. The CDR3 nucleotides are TGCAGTGCTAGACACACAGGCGAGCAGTACTTC.

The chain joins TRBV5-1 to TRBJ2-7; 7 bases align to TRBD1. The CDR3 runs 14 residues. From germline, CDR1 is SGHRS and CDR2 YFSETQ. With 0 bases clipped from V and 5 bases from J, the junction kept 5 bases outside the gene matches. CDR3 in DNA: TGCGCCAGCAGCTTGGATTCGACAGGGAACGAGCAGTACTTC. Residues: CASSLDSTGNEQYF.